One and the same sample provided the 8 T cell receptor beta chains below, sequenced in a study of spatial heterogeneity in lung cancer. MiXCR was run by TCRdb on the 5' RACE reads, yielding one entry per CDR3 protein. Of nearly 4,500 distinct CDR3 sequences in the sample, around 8% were seen once. Time point reported: sample taken at primary tumor resection. The antigens these receptors bind are not known. Study-level results: Mutation counts in tumors were tracked by counts of expanded intratumoral alpha and beta TCRs.

The sample here was lung tumor tissue, taken at surgery. The receptors shown here come from a male donor with early-stage non-small cell lung cancer.

This clonotype has at least ten counts. The genes are TRBV5-4 and TRBJ2-6; D unclear. V was trimmed by 1 base and J by 0 bases, leaving 11 bases between them. Germline V CDR1 and CDR2: SGHNT, YYREEE (reference sequence). The CDR3 has 17 residues. The CDR3 nucleotides are TGTGCCAGCAGCTTGATGGCCGCGTCCTCTGGGGCCAACGTCCTGACTTTC. Protein product: CASSLMAASSGANVLTF.

This clonotype showed up many times. The chain employs TRBV13 and TRBJ1-1; 7 nucleotides match TRBD1. V shed 4 bases and J 1 base; nucleotides not matched to a gene: 3. The CDR3 has 14 amino acids. CDR1 is PRHDT and CDR2 is FYEKMQ in the germline V gene (reference sequence). CDR3 residues: CASSWGQTNTEAFF. The CDR3 nucleotides are TGTGCCAGCAGCTGGGGACAGACGAACACTGAAGCTTTCTTT.

The chain employs TRBV4-3 and TRBJ1-3, with D uncertain. The CDR3 is 15 amino acids. Germline CDR1 reads LGHNA; CDR2 reads YSLEER. Trimming left V 0 bases short and J 4 bases short, with 10 bases between. CDR3 DNA sequence: TGCGCCAGCAGCCAAGATACCGAAAGAGGAAACACCATATATTTT. Protein product: CASSQDTERGNTIYF.

This clonotype counts as medium-sized. The chain has TRBV7-2 and TRBJ2-7; 8 positions agree with TRBD2. J was trimmed by 3 bases and V by 4 bases; bases with no gene match: 8. CDR3 length equals 15 residues. CDR1 is SGHTA and CDR2 is FQGNSA in the germline V gene. CDR3 DNA: TGTGCCAGCAGCTCCGTTAGACTAGCGTACTACGAGCAGTACTTC. Its translation: CASSSVRLAYYEQYF. The entire variable domain, with the rest obtained from reference TRBV7-2 and TRBJ2-7, is as follows: GAGVSQSPSNKVTEKGKDVELRCDPISGHTALYWYRQSLGQGLEFLIYFQGNSAPDKSGLPSDRFSAERTGGSVSTLTIQRTQQEDSAVYLCASSSVRLAYYEQYFGPGTRLTVT.

By proportion, this clonotype is medium-sized (0.01 to 0.1%). In DNA, the CDR3 is TGTGCCAGCAGCTTGGACAGCGGGGGCTACACCTTC. This codes for CASSLDSGGYTF. The genes are TRBV5-4 and TRBJ1-2; D gene uncertain. This CDR3 comprises 12 residues. Trimming removed 0 bases at V and 8 bases at J, with 8 bases between. CDR1 SGHNT and CDR2 YYREEE come from the germline V gene (reference sequence).

Judged by abundance, this clonotype is medium-sized (0.01 to 0.1%). This sequence joins TRBV3-1 and TRBJ2-7; TRBD1 matches 8 bases. Germline CDR1 LGHDT, CDR2 YNNKEL (reference sequence). Trimming cost V 1 base and J 2 bases; bases outside gene matches: 1. The length of the CDR3 is 14 residues. The CDR3 loop reads CASSQAGGPYEQYF. The DNA of the CDR3 is TGTGCCAGCAGCCAAGCAGGGGGCCCCTACGAGCAGTACTTC.

By proportion, this clonotype is medium-sized (0.01 to 0.1%). The chain combines TRBV6-2 or TRBV6-3 with TRBJ2-1; TRBD2 matches at 10 bases. J was trimmed by 5 bases and V by 6 bases; bases with no gene match: 4. CDR1 is MNHEY, CDR2 SVGEGT, per germline. This CDR3 comprises 14 residues. CDR3 nucleotides: TGTGCCAGCAGGCTAGCGGGGGTTAACAATGAGCAGTTCTTC. This sequence encodes CASRLAGVNNEQFF.

This clonotype is medium-sized (0.01 to 0.1%) in the sample. CDR3 sequence: CSARDWGTGNSPLHF. Written as DNA, the CDR3 is TGCAGTGCTAGAGATTGGGGGACAGGAAACTCACCCCTCCACTTT. This chain uses TRBV20-1 with TRBJ1-6, with 8 positions matching TRBD1. The CDR3 has 15 residues. J was trimmed by 10 bases and V by 0 bases; bases with no gene match: 8. The germline CDR1 and CDR2 sequences are DFQATT and SNEGSKA (reference sequence).